The 32 T cell receptor beta chains listed next were all sequenced from one sample in a study of type 1 and type 2 diabetes patients. Amplification started from genomic DNA. The TCR beta CDR3 region was amplified using 30 forward and 13 reverse primers. Via MiXCR, TCRdb re-called the multiplex PCR reads, giving one row per CDR3 protein. The table records approximately 260,000 distinct CDR3 sequences, roughly 44% of them present only once. Input material: peripheral blood mononuclear cells (PBMCs). These receptors came from a man younger than 35 with type 2 diabetes.

On this clonotype itself: Sequence at one end of the junction differs from germline and may be a read error. V gene TRBV7-2 combines with J gene TRBJ2-5; TRBD2 is a possible D gene (5 bases). CDR1 SGHTA and CDR2 FQGNSA come from the germline V gene. This CDR3 region has 15 residues. Here the CDR3 DNA reads TGTGCCACCAGCCGCCTGGGTGGCGGAGGAGAGACCCAGTACTTC. It encodes CATSRLGGGGETQYF.

This chain uses TRBV7-9 with TRBJ2-6, with 7 nucleotides matching TRBD1. J gave up 2 bases and V 0 bases, and 7 bases lay outside the gene matches. Germline V gives CDR1 SEHNR, CDR2 FQNEAQ (reference sequence). This CDR3 spans 18 amino acids. The CDR3 protein is CASSLAKGQGAGANVLTF. DNA for the CDR3: TGTGCCAGCAGCTTAGCCAAAGGTCAGGGGGCTGGGGCCAACGTCCTGACTTTC.

This clonotype was seen just once. The chain carries TRBV29-1 and TRBJ2-6, with 8 bases aligning to TRBD1. Germline values: CDR1 SQVTM, CDR2 ANQGSEA. CDR3 length equals 17 residues. V was clipped by 5 bases and J by 0 bases; unmatched bases: 9. The CDR3 bases are TGCAGCGTTCTGGGACAGGCTATGGACTCTGGGGCCAACGTCCTGACTTTC. It codes for CSVLGQAMDSGANVLTF.

The chain combines TRBV7-6 with TRBJ2-1; 10 bases are shared with TRBD2. V lost 6 bases and J lost 2; bases outside the gene matches: 4. CDR1 and CDR2 (germline): SGHVS, FNYEAQ. The CDR3 sequence is 15 residues long. DNA of the CDR3: TGTGCCAGCAGTCCAGGACTAGCGGCCTACAATGAGCAGTTCTTC. It yields the protein CASSPGLAAYNEQFF.

Comments on this clonotype: A junction end diverges from the germline sequence, so it may reflect a read error. The chain joins TRBV19 to TRBJ2-5, with TRBD2 matching 13 bases. The CDR3 runs to 16 residues. Germline lookup yields CDR1 LNHDA and CDR2 SQIVND (reference sequence). CDR3 amino acids: CASSSTSGGGAETQHF. As DNA, the CDR3 is TGTGCCAGTAGTTCTACTAGCGGGGGGGGAGCAGAGACCCAGCACTTC. The full variable domain, with the rest looked up from reference TRBV19 and TRBJ2-5, is DGGITQSPKYLFRKEGQNVTLSCEQNLNHDAMYWYRQDPGQGLRLIYYSQIVNDFQKGDIAEGYSVSREKKESFPLTVTSAQKNPTAFYLCASSSTSGGGAETQHFGPGTRLLVL.

This clonotype occurred many times. The rearrangement uses TRBV7-2 and TRBJ1-1; 8 positions agree with TRBD1. The CDR3 runs 15 residues. Trimming cost V 6 bases and J 5 bases; bases outside gene matches: 11. Germline V lookup: CDR1 SGHTA, CDR2 FQGNSA. CDR3: CASSQAGGVWTEAFF. The CDR3 DNA reads TGTGCCAGCAGTCAGGCAGGGGGCGTATGGACTGAAGCTTTCTTT.

Remarks on this clonotype: A read error may account for a junction end that differs from germline. The rearrangement joins TRBV20-1 to TRBJ2-1; 9 nucleotides agree with TRBD2. CDR3 length equals 15 residues. Germline CDR1 is DFQATT and CDR2 is SNEGSKA (reference sequence). DNA for the CDR3: TGCAGTGCTATGAGCGAGCGGGAGGCCTACAATGAGCAATTCTTC. Translated, it gives CSAMSEREAYNEQFF.

The rearrangement links TRBV10-3 to TRBJ1-5; D gene unclear. V lost 3 bases, J lost 10 bases, and 16 bases lay in between. Germline V gene data show CDR1 as ENHRY and CDR2 as SYGVKD. The CDR3 has 14 amino acids. The DNA for the CDR3 is TGTGCCATCAGTGATGGCCATCCTAAAACACCCCAGCATTTT. This translates into CAISDGHPKTPQHF.

The genes are TRBV6-1 and TRBJ2-1; 8 bases agree with TRBD1. CDR3 length: 15 residues. Germline loops: CDR1 MNHNS, CDR2 SASEGT. Trimming removed 3 bases from V and 5 bases from J; junction bases left unmatched: 6. The CDR3, as DNA: TGTGCCAGCAGTGATTGGACAGGGTCCAACAATGAGCAGTTCTTC. This translates into CASSDWTGSNNEQFF.

The rearrangement joins TRBV29-1 to TRBJ2-6; D is undetermined. V was pared by 6 bases and J by 0 bases, with 9 bases between. Per germline, CDR1 SQVTM and CDR2 ANQGSEA. CDR3 length: 14 residues. The CDR3 nucleotides read TGCAGCGTCGGTGAAGACTCTGGGGCCAACGTCCTGACTTTC. It yields the protein CSVGEDSGANVLTF.

CDR3: CATSISLELAAEAFF. The CDR3 DNA is TGTGCCACCAGCATTTCATTGGAGTTGGCGGCTGAAGCTTTCTTT. The chain carries TRBV15 and TRBJ1-1; D is ambiguous. The CDR3 covers 15 residues. V dropped 4 bases and J dropped 6 bases, with 18 bases sitting between them. Germline V CDR1 and CDR2: LNHNV, YYDKDF (reference sequence).

This clonotype was counted only a few times. V usage is TRBV29-1 and J usage is TRBJ1-2, with unresolved D. The CDR3 sequence is 11 residues long. Germline V lookup: CDR1 SQVTM, CDR2 ANQGSEA. The V gene lost 4 bases and the J gene lost 2 bases, with 5 bases spanning the gap. The CDR3 protein is CSVAGNYGYTF. DNA for the CDR3: TGCAGCGTTGCCGGGAACTATGGCTACACCTTC. Combining the CDR3 with reference TRBV29-1 and TRBJ1-2 gives the whole variable domain SAVISQKPSRDICQRGTSLTIQCQVDSQVTMMFWYRQQPGQSLTLIATANQGSEATYESGFVIDKFPISRPNLTFSTLTVSNMSPEDSSIYLCSVAGNYGYTFGSGTRLTVV.

A note on this clonotype: At one boundary the junction diverges from the germline segment, which might be a read error. The CDR3 sequence: CASSLGASASYEQYF. DNA of the CDR3: TGTGCCAGCAGCTTAGGGGCTAGCGCTAGCTACGAGCAGTACTTC. The V gene is TRBV5-1, the J gene TRBJ2-7, with D perhaps matching TRBD2 (6 bases). Looked up from germline, CDR1 is SGHRS and CDR2 is YFSETQ. CDR3 length: 15 amino acids.

V is TRBV6-5 and J is TRBJ1-6; D possibly corresponds to TRBD1 (6 bases). V was pared by 6 bases and J by 11 bases, with 20 bases between. The germline V gene encodes CDR1 MNHEY and CDR2 SVGAGI. The CDR3 totals 15 residues. For the CDR3, the DNA is TGTGCCAGCAGCCAGGGGCAACTGCTGGGTCCACCCCTCCACTTT. Translated, it gives CASSQGQLLGPPLHF.

The chain couples TRBV19 to TRBJ1-2; a possible D gene is TRBD1 (5 bases). Germline V gene data show CDR1 as LNHDA and CDR2 as SQIVND (reference sequence). The CDR3 extends over 17 amino acids. With 3 bases removed from V and 2 bases from J, the gap between germline ends came to 19 bases. The CDR3 nucleotides are TGTGCCAGTAGTATTAGAATGTTGCGGGGCTTAAACTATGGCTACACCTTC. Its translation: CASSIRMLRGLNYGYTF.

V is TRBV28 and J is TRBJ1-1; D unresolved. V was shortened by 4 bases and J by 1 base, with 13 bases between the two germline ends. The germline gives CDR1 MDHEN, CDR2 SYDVKM. This CDR3 is 15 amino acids long. CDR3 amino acids: CASSSPGDRNTEAFF. The CDR3 region has the DNA TGTGCCAGCAGTTCCCCAGGTGATAGGAACACTGAAGCTTTCTTT.

The V and J genes are TRBV20-1 and TRBJ1-1; the D is unclear. Germline-derived CDR1 and CDR2 are DFQATT and SNEGSKA (reference sequence). V lost 5 bases and J 2 bases, leaving 18 bases between the germline ends. The CDR3 extends over 15 amino acids. The CDR3 spells CSARRLGSGNTEAFF. CDR3 DNA: TGCAGTGCTCGGAGGTTGGGATCTGGTAACACTGAAGCTTTCTTT.

This clonotype was found a few times. CDR3 residues: CASSLRRETQYF. CDR3 in DNA: TGTGCCAGCAGTTTACGGAGAGAGACCCAGTACTTC. The genes are TRBV28 and TRBJ2-5; no reliable D call. This CDR3 spans 12 amino acids. Germline assignment: CDR1 MDHEN and CDR2 SYDVKM. The V and J ends lost 2 bases and 4 bases respectively, with 5 bases between them.

CDR3 sequence: CASSSAGGSLNEKLFF. The DNA for the CDR3 is TGCGCCAGCAGCTCGGCCGGGGGATCACTGAATGAAAAACTGTTTTTT. This rearrangement joins TRBV5-1 to TRBJ1-4; weak D call: TRBD1 (5 bases). Germline loops: CDR1 SGHRS, CDR2 YFSETQ. The V end lost 3 bases, the J end lost 5 bases, and 17 bases lay between the germline ends. This CDR3 is 16 amino acids long.

The CDR3 region is CASDGGPYEQYF. In DNA, the CDR3 is TGTGCCAGCGACGGAGGCCCCTACGAGCAGTACTTC. The chain employs TRBV28 and TRBJ2-7; D might be TRBD2 (5 bases). The CDR3 runs to 12 residues. Trimming removed 8 bases from V and 2 bases from J, with 10 bases in between. Germline lookup yields CDR1 MDHEN and CDR2 SYDVKM.

This clonotype was observed a few times. The chain employs TRBV30 and TRBJ2-7, with D possibly being TRBD1 (6 bases). The CDR3 consists of 14 residues. The V gene lost 5 bases and the J gene lost 1 base, with 15 bases spanning the gap. Germline V gene data show CDR1 as GTSNPN and CDR2 as SVGIG (reference sequence). The chain's CDR3 is CAWAEDSLSYEQYF. For the CDR3, the DNA is TGTGCCTGGGCCGAGGACAGTCTTTCCTACGAGCAGTACTTC.

The chain's CDR3 is CASSLVAGPDGYTF. Written as DNA, the CDR3 is TGTGCCAGCAGCTTAGTAGCGGGGCCGGATGGCTACACCTTC. V and J are TRBV7-6 and TRBJ1-2; possibly TRBD1 for D (5 bases). CDR1 and CDR2 from the germline V gene are SGHVS and FNYEAQ. Trimming cost V 1 base and J 6 bases, with 12 bases left between them. This CDR3 has 14 amino acids.

V is TRBV7-8 and J is TRBJ2-7; 10 bases line up with TRBD1. This CDR3 comprises 15 residues. CDR1 and CDR2 from the germline V gene are SGHVS and FQNEAQ. V shed 4 bases and J 7 bases; nucleotides not matched to a gene: 10. CDR3 sequence: CASSSPGQGPREQYF. The CDR3 DNA is TGTGCCAGCAGCTCCCCGGGACAGGGGCCTAGGGAGCAGTACTTC.

The chain employs TRBV20-1 and TRBJ2-3, with D perhaps TRBD1 (6 bases). CDR3 size: 14 residues. The germline CDR1 and CDR2 sequences are DFQATT and SNEGSKA (reference sequence). The V and J ends lost 0 bases and 5 bases respectively, with 12 bases between them. Here the CDR3 reads CSAREFTGIDTQYF. In DNA form, the CDR3 reads TGCAGTGCTAGAGAGTTTACAGGGATAGATACGCAGTATTTT.

The chain employs TRBV9 and TRBJ1-1; D might be TRBD1 (5 bases). From germline, CDR1 is SGDLS and CDR2 YYNGEE. This CDR3 contains 14 residues. V lost 6 bases and J 0 bases, leaving 12 bases between the germline ends. The CDR3 reads CASNRQGMNTEAFF. In DNA form, the CDR3 reads TGTGCCAGCAACCGTCAGGGAATGAACACTGAAGCTTTCTTT.

The chain carries TRBV6-1 and TRBJ1-6; TRBD1 matches at 8 bases. This CDR3 contains 14 residues. The J segment lost 5 bases and the V segment lost 6 bases, leaving 3 bases of the junction unmatched. Germline V gene lookup returns CDR1 MNHNS and CDR2 SASEGT. The DNA for the CDR3 is TGTGCCAGCAGCGGGGGACAGGATAATTCACCCCTCCACTTT. Its translation: CASSGGQDNSPLHF.

As regards this clonotype: A much larger clonotype is one base distant, so this may be a read error. The chain is built from TRBV25-1 and TRBJ2-7; D unresolved. The CDR3 length is 11 residues. Germline V gene sequence: CDR1 MGHDK, CDR2 SYGVNS. The CDR3 coding sequence is TGTGCCAGCAGTGTCGGCTACGAGCAGCACTTC. Amino acids: CASSVGYEQHF.

The CDR3 nucleotides read TGCAGTGCTAGGGATTTCGCGGGAAATTCGGCAGATACGCAGTATTTT. Translation: CSARDFAGNSADTQYF. The chain couples TRBV20-1 to TRBJ2-3, with D perhaps TRBD2 (6 bases). Germline V gene data show CDR1 as DFQATT and CDR2 as SNEGSKA (reference sequence). There are 16 residues in the CDR3. Trimming shortened V by 3 bases and J by 4 bases, and 20 bases separated the two germline ends.

Only one count was recorded for this clonotype. The chain has TRBV28 and TRBJ2-5, with D unresolved. V gave up 5 bases and J gave up 7 bases, with 20 bases separating them. Germline CDR1 is MDHEN and CDR2 is SYDVKM. The CDR3 spans 15 residues. CDR3 nucleotides: TGTGCCAGCAGTATAAGTCGTCCTACGTCGGGGACCCAGTACTTC. Its translation is CASSISRPTSGTQYF.

V and J are TRBV9 and TRBJ1-2, with D tentatively TRBD1 (6 bases). The CDR3 spans 14 residues. V lost 4 bases to trimming and J lost 0 bases, with 10 bases between them. CDR1 and CDR2 from the germline V gene are SGDLS and YYNGEE. The CDR3 DNA reads TGTGCCAGCAGCTCGGACAGTGCTAACTATGGCTACACCTTC. It specifies CASSSDSANYGYTF.

Only a few counts were recorded for this clonotype. The J gene is TRBJ2-7, the V gene TRBV12-5; 8 positions match TRBD1. The V gene's germline CDR1 is LGHNT and CDR2 FRNRAP. CDR3 size: 15 residues. J lost 5 bases, V lost 4 bases, and 10 bases had no gene match. CDR3 loop: CASGYSTGVLNEQYF. The CDR3 coding sequence is TGTGCTAGTGGTTATTCGACAGGGGTGTTGAACGAGCAGTACTTC. The full variable domain, with the rest looked up from reference TRBV12-5 and TRBJ2-7, is DARVTQTPRHKVTEMGQEVTMRCQPILGHNTVFWYRQTMMQGLELLAYFRNRAPLDDSGMPKDRFSAEMPDATLATLKIQPSEPRDSAVYFCASGYSTGVLNEQYFGPGTRLTVT.

This clonotype was detected only a few times. The J gene is TRBJ2-7, the V gene TRBV7-2; D may be TRBD1 (6 bases). V gave up 3 bases and J gave up 7 bases, with 19 bases separating them. The CDR3 consists of 15 residues. Germline V CDR1 and CDR2: SGHTA, FQGNSA. CDR3 DNA: TGTGCCAGCAGCTTCTCTTCGACAGGTATGAGAGAGCAGTACTTC. Translating gives CASSFSSTGMREQYF. Using reference TRBV7-2 and TRBJ2-7 for the parts outside the CDR3, the full variable domain is GAGVSQSPSNKVTEKGKDVELRCDPISGHTALYWYRQSLGQGLEFLIYFQGNSAPDKSGLPSDRFSAERTGGSVSTLTIQRTQQEDSAVYLCASSFSSTGMREQYFGPGTRLTVT.